The sequence of this T cell receptor (beta chain) was determined in a study of neurological immune-mediated disorders. Comment on this clonotype: As yet, its antigen is unknown. Germline and junction disagree at one end, which may indicate a read error.

Study results and limitations: Phylogenetic grouping assigned the repertoires of 18 of 34 multiple sclerosis patients to one related-CDR3 cluster, which constitutes a possible signature. Subjects shared no identical expanded-clone CDR3 amino acid sequences, suggesting private TCR-beta repertoires in all groups.

The authors obtained over 160 million TCR-beta sequences from 15-18 subjects per sequencing run. TCRdb analysed the 5' RACE reads with MiXCR anew, one entry per CDR3 protein. This repertoire shows about 59,000 distinct CDR3 sequences, around 3.5% found once; its top ten account for under 4%. CDR1 and CDR2 (germline): DFQATT, SNEGSKA (reference sequence). This CDR3 is 13 amino acids long. The unsorted libraries were produced from 2 million PBMCs held at -80 C. This sequence originates from a woman aged 25 to 39 with multiple sclerosis. This chain joins TRBV20-1 and TRBJ1-5; D might be TRBD1 (6 bases). Sequencing input: PBMCs. CDR3 residues: CSAQGTVNQPQNF. The CDR3 bases are TGCAGTGCCCAGGGGACGGTGAATCAGCCCCAGAATTTT.